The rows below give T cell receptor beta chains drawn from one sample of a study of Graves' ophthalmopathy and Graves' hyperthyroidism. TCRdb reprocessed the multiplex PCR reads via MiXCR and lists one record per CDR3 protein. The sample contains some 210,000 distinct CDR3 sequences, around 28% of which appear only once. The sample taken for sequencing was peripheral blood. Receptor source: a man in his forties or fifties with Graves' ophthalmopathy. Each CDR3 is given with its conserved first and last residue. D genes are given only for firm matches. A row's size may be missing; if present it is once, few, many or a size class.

DNA: TGTGCCAGCAGTTTATCGCTAGCGGAGTCCTACGAGCAGTACTTC
CDR3: CASSLSLAESYEQYF
length: 15
D: TRBD2
size: many
J: TRBJ2-7
V: TRBV27

DNA: TGTGCCAGCAGTCTCCGAGGTGAGGCGGCCTCCTACGAGCAGTACTTC
CDR3: CASSLRGEAASYEQYF
length: 16
D: .
size: many
J: TRBJ2-7
V: TRBV7-2

DNA: TGTGCCAGCAGCTTAGCTGATATGGGGTTAGCCCAGTACTTC
CDR3: CASSLADMGLAQYF
length: 14
D: .
size: many
J: TRBJ2-5
V: TRBV7-9

DNA: TGTGCCAGCAGTGAAGCGTTGGGGACAGGGCCGTACGAGCAGTACTTC
CDR3: CASSEALGTGPYEQYF
length: 16
D: TRBD1
size: many
J: TRBJ2-7
V: TRBV6-1

DNA: TGTGCCACCAGTGATATTGGGGCCGGCGGGGAGCTGTTTTTT
CDR3: CATSDIGAGGELFF
length: 14
D: .
size: many
J: TRBJ2-2
V: TRBV24-1

DNA: TGCAGCGCCGGACAGGCCGCTAACTATGGCTACACCTTC
CDR3: CSAGQAANYGYTF
length: 13
D: TRBD1
size: many
J: TRBJ1-2
V: TRBV29-1

DNA: TGTGCCAGCAGCCAAGCCGCAGGGTACATTCAGTACTTC
CDR3: CASSQAAGYIQYF
length: 13
D: .
size: many
J: TRBJ2-4
V: TRBV3-1

DNA: TGTGCCAGCAGCCAATATCTCTCCTACGAGCAGTACTTC
CDR3: CASSQYLSYEQYF
length: 13
D: .
size: many
J: TRBJ2-7
V: TRBV14

DNA: TGTGCCAGCAGTTTAAAGGGTAGCTCCTACGAGCAGTACTTC
CDR3: CASSLKGSSYEQYF
length: 14
D: .
size: .
J: TRBJ2-7
V: TRBV12-3/TRBV12-4

DNA: TGCAGTGCAAAAGGACTAGCGGGGGGCTACGAGCAGTACTTC
CDR3: CSAKGLAGGYEQYF
length: 14
D: TRBD2
size: many
J: TRBJ2-7
V: TRBV20-1

DNA: TGTGCCAGCAGAACCGGGACAGGGCTTGGGGAGACCCAGTACTTC
CDR3: CASRTGTGLGETQYF
length: 15
D: TRBD1
size: many
J: TRBJ2-5
V: TRBV6-5

DNA: TGTGCCAGCAGTTTTCAGGGTAATTCACCCCTCCACTTT
CDR3: CASSFQGNSPLHF
length: 13
D: .
size: many
J: TRBJ1-6
V: TRBV27

DNA: TGTGGCTCGAACGGGGACAGGGTGGGCTCTGGAAACACCATATATTTT
CDR3: CGSNGDRVGSGNTIYF
length: 16
D: TRBD1
size: many
J: TRBJ1-3
V: TRBV12-3/TRBV12-4

DNA: TGTGCCAGCAGCTCATTAGGGACCAACACCGGGGAGCTGTTTTTT
CDR3: CASSSLGTNTGELFF
length: 15
D: .
size: many
J: TRBJ2-2
V: TRBV11-3

DNA: TGTGCCAGCAGCCACAGCGGAACCTACGAGCAGTACTTC
CDR3: CASSHSGTYEQYF
length: 13
D: .
size: .
J: TRBJ2-7
V: TRBV14

DNA: TGTGCCAGCAGCTTGTATGTGTTTACCTACGAGCAGTACTTC
CDR3: CASSLYVFTYEQYF
length: 14
D: .
size: many
J: TRBJ2-7
V: TRBV5-6

DNA: TGTGCCAGCAGTTACCGGCAGAACACTGAAGCTTTCTTT
CDR3: CASSYRQNTEAFF
length: 13
D: .
size: many
J: TRBJ1-1
V: TRBV6-5

DNA: TGTGCCAGCACCTACCAGGGGGAGGATCGCTACGAGCAGTACTTC
CDR3: CASTYQGEDRYEQYF
length: 15
D: .
size: .
J: TRBJ2-7
V: TRBV6-1

DNA: TGTGCCAGCAGCCGTCGGACGGACAAAGAGACCCAGTACTTC
CDR3: CASSRRTDKETQYF
length: 14
D: .
size: many
J: TRBJ2-5
V: TRBV28

DNA: TGTGCCAGCAGCCCCCGCGGGACACACACCGGGGAGCTGTTTTTT
CDR3: CASSPRGTHTGELFF
length: 15
D: .
size: .
J: TRBJ2-2
V: TRBV7-9

DNA: TGTGCCATTAGATGGACCGGGACAACGAACACCGGGGAGCTGTTTTTT
CDR3: CAIRWTGTTNTGELFF
length: 16
D: .
size: .
J: TRBJ2-2
V: TRBV10-3

DNA: TGTGCCAGCTCACCACCTAGGGGAGAGACCCAGTACTTC
CDR3: CASSPPRGETQYF
length: 13
D: .
size: many
J: TRBJ2-5
V: TRBV18

DNA: TGCGCCAGCAGTGACCGGACAGGGGGCGAGGACGCTTTCTTT
CDR3: CASSDRTGGEDAFF
length: 14
D: TRBD1
size: .
J: TRBJ1-1
V: TRBV28

DNA: TGTGCCAGCAGTGTAGAGCAGAGCCCCACTGAAGCTTTCTTT
CDR3: CASSVEQSPTEAFF
length: 14
D: .
size: medium-sized
J: TRBJ1-1
V: TRBV6-1

DNA: TGTGCCAGCAGTTTTAACAGGGGGACTGAAGCTTTCTTT
CDR3: CASSFNRGTEAFF
length: 13
D: TRBD1
size: once
J: TRBJ1-1
V: TRBV12-3/TRBV12-4

DNA: TGTGCCAGCAGCCGCGGAACGAACACCGGGGAGCTGTTTTTT
CDR3: CASSRGTNTGELFF
length: 14
D: .
size: many
J: TRBJ2-2
V: TRBV7-3

DNA: TGTGCCAGCAGCTTAGAGTCTAGCGGGATTTACAATGAGCAGTTCTTC
CDR3: CASSLESSGIYNEQFF
length: 16
D: TRBD2
size: many
J: TRBJ2-1
V: TRBV7-6

DNA: TGTGCCAGTAGATCTCCCGGGACAACGAACACTGAAGCTTTCTTT
CDR3: CASRSPGTTNTEAFF
length: 15
D: .
size: .
J: TRBJ1-1
V: TRBV19

DNA: TGTGCCAGCAGATTATCCCCTTCAGGGGTCGGCTACACCTTC
CDR3: CASRLSPSGVGYTF
length: 14
D: .
size: many
J: TRBJ1-2
V: TRBV6-5

DNA: TGTGCCAGCAGTTTCGAGGGGGCTCAGCCCCAGCATTTT
CDR3: CASSFEGAQPQHF
length: 13
D: TRBD1
size: many
J: TRBJ1-5
V: TRBV6-5

DNA: TGCAGCGTTGGACAGGGAGGATACACTGAAGCTTTCTTT
CDR3: CSVGQGGYTEAFF
length: 13
D: TRBD1
size: many
J: TRBJ1-1
V: TRBV29-1

DNA: TGTGCCAGCAGTTTGGGGACAGGTAATAGCAATCAGCCCCAGCATTTT
CDR3: CASSLGTGNSNQPQHF
length: 16
D: TRBD1
size: many
J: TRBJ1-5
V: TRBV12-3/TRBV12-4

DNA: TGTGCCAGCAGTGAGGTCCCCGAGGACACTGAAGCTTTCTTT
CDR3: CASSEVPEDTEAFF
length: 14
D: .
size: .
J: TRBJ1-1
V: TRBV6-1

DNA: TGTGCTAGTGGGGATACAAACAAGGAGACCCAGTACTTC
CDR3: CASGDTNKETQYF
length: 13
D: .
size: many
J: TRBJ2-5
V: TRBV12-5

DNA: TGTGCCAGCAGCCCCCGGGACAGAAGTAACACTGAAGCTTTCTTT
CDR3: CASSPRDRSNTEAFF
length: 15
D: TRBD1
size: .
J: TRBJ1-1
V: TRBV4-2

DNA: TGCAGCGTTGTAACGGGAGGGCCGACCGAGCAGTACTTC
CDR3: CSVVTGGPTEQYF
length: 13
D: TRBD2
size: many
J: TRBJ2-7
V: TRBV29-1

DNA: TGTGCCTGGAGCGTCACGTGGCGGGATGGCAACATTCAGTACTTC
CDR3: CAWSVTWRDGNIQYF
length: 15
D: .
size: many
J: TRBJ2-4
V: TRBV30

DNA: TGTGCCAGCAGTCAGACTAGCGGGTTTTCCTACGAGCAGTACTTC
CDR3: CASSQTSGFSYEQYF
length: 15
D: TRBD2
size: .
J: TRBJ2-7
V: TRBV28

DNA: TGTGCCAGGTCAGGCGCTGGGGCCAACGTCCTGACTTTC
CDR3: CARSGAGANVLTF
length: 13
D: .
size: many
J: TRBJ2-6
V: TRBV2

DNA: TGTGCCAGCAGTCAACAGGGCCCCGTGACGTGGACCCAGTACTTC
CDR3: CASSQQGPVTWTQYF
length: 15
D: .
size: .
J: TRBJ2-5
V: TRBV28

DNA: TGTGCCAGCAGCAGGGCCTCCGGGACTTCCACCTACGAGCAGTACTTC
CDR3: CASSRASGTSTYEQYF
length: 16
D: .
size: many
J: TRBJ2-7
V: TRBV7-2

DNA: TGTGCCAGCAGTCCTATACAGGGGAGATTAACTGAAGCTTTCTTT
CDR3: CASSPIQGRLTEAFF
length: 15
D: TRBD1
size: many
J: TRBJ1-1
V: TRBV12-3/TRBV12-4

DNA: TGTGCCAGCGCAGATCCCCTGACTTTC
CDR3: CASADPLTF
length: 9
D: .
size: many
J: TRBJ2-6
V: TRBV2

DNA: TGCGCCAGCAGCCAAGATCTCGGGACACTCCACCGGGAGCTGTTTTTT
CDR3: CASSQDLGTLHRELFF
length: 16
D: .
size: many
J: TRBJ2-2
V: TRBV4-1

DNA: TGCGCCAGCAGCCCGGGACAGGGGTGGTACGAGCAGTACTTC
CDR3: CASSPGQGWYEQYF
length: 14
D: TRBD1
size: .
J: TRBJ2-7
V: TRBV5-1

DNA: TGTGCCAGCAGCTCCACCGGGACTAGCGGCTACGAGCAGTACTTC
CDR3: CASSSTGTSGYEQYF
length: 15
D: TRBD2
size: .
J: TRBJ2-7
V: TRBV7-2

DNA: TGCGCCAGCAGCCTGGAGGGGGTTTTAGGATTTGGAAACACCATATATTTT
CDR3: CASSLEGVLGFGNTIYF
length: 17
D: .
size: many
J: TRBJ1-3
V: TRBV5-1

DNA: TGTGCCAGCTCCCCCCAGAGGGCAGGGAGTCAGCCCCAGCATTTT
CDR3: CASSPQRAGSQPQHF
length: 15
D: .
size: once
J: TRBJ1-5
V: TRBV2

DNA: TGTGCCAGCAGCCCGACAGGGGGGACCTACGAGCAGTACTTC
CDR3: CASSPTGGTYEQYF
length: 14
D: TRBD1
size: many
J: TRBJ2-7
V: TRBV12-3/TRBV12-4

DNA: TGTGCCACCAGTGGGACGAGTACACGGCGTACCACCGGGGAGCTGTTTTTT
CDR3: CATSGTSTRRTTGELFF
length: 17
D: .
size: many
J: TRBJ2-2
V: TRBV24-1

DNA: TGCAGTGCTAGAGATCCCCGGGACCGAGATCTAGAGACCCAGTACTTC
CDR3: CSARDPRDRDLETQYF
length: 16
D: .
size: .
J: TRBJ2-5
V: TRBV20-1